A single sample is the source of the 27 T cell receptor beta chains below, sequenced in a study of T cells after posttransplantation cyclophosphamide. The repertoire was sequenced with immunoSEQ multiplex PCR; TCRdb's copy has only in-frame clones and lacks some. The sample has 45,000 to 65,000 clones, 85% to 90% seen once; the top ten hold approximately 2.6%. Sequences were obtained from PBMCs. The receptors originated from a man aged 25 to 40 with a blood cancer, CMV-positive, and with a related stem cell donor.

This clone has more than one count but fewer than ten. This sequence joins TRBV5-5 and TRBJ1-4; 9 nucleotides match TRBD1. Germline-derived CDR1 and CDR2 are SGHKS and YYEKEE (reference sequence). There are 16 residues in the CDR3. J lost 8 bases, V lost 1 base, and 9 bases had no gene match. In DNA form, the CDR3 reads TGTGCCAGCAGCTTGTCCGCACAGGGGGCGAGGGAAAAACTGTTTTTT. Its translation: CASSLSAQGAREKLFF.

This chain links TRBV4-3 with TRBJ2-2, with TRBD2 identical over 16 bases. Germline V lookup: CDR1 LGHNA, CDR2 YSLEER. After removal of 4 bases from V and 0 bases from J, the junction contained 8 bases not matched to a gene. There are 20 residues in the CDR3. In DNA, the CDR3 is TGCGCCAGCAGCCTTCAACCGGGACTAGCGGGGGGGGCGAACACCGGGGAGCTGTTTTTT. It translates to CASSLQPGLAGGANTGELFF.

V gene TRBV28 combines with J gene TRBJ1-1; TRBD1 matches at 10 bases. The CDR3 contains 15 residues. CDR1 is MDHEN and CDR2 is SYDVKM in the germline V gene. The V segment lost 5 bases and the J segment 3 bases; nucleotides outside the gene matches: 6. Here the CDR3 reads CASSHTGTGDTEAFF. The CDR3 DNA reads as TGTGCCAGCAGTCATACCGGGACAGGGGACACTGAAGCTTTCTTT.

This chain connects TRBV4-1 to TRBJ2-2; the D gene is possibly TRBD2 (6 bases). CDR1 and CDR2 (germline): MGHRA, YSYEKL. The CDR3 has 14 amino acids. Between the trimmed V and J ends, which lost 6 bases and 4 bases, there was a span of 12 bases. The CDR3 loop reads CASRPLAITGELFF. CDR3 coding DNA: TGCGCCAGCAGGCCCCTAGCGATCACCGGGGAGCTGTTTTTT.

The V call is TRBV6-6, the J call TRBJ2-7; 7 bases align to TRBD2. The germline V gene has CDR1 MNHNY and CDR2 SVGAGI (reference sequence). The CDR3 covers 13 residues. V shed 7 bases, J shed 3 bases, and the junction held 6 bases outside the gene matches. CDR3 region: CASTTGTIYEQYF. CDR3 bases: TGTGCCAGCACCACCGGGACTATCTACGAGCAGTACTTC.

The V call is TRBV5-6, the J call TRBJ2-2; 7 positions match TRBD1. This CDR3 is 14 amino acids long. Germline trimming cut 3 bases from V and 1 base from J; bases unmatched to any gene: 0. Germline loops: CDR1 SGHDT, CDR2 YYEEEE. The CDR3 loop reads CASSWTGNTGELFF. For the CDR3, the DNA is TGTGCCAGCAGCTGGACAGGGAACACCGGGGAGCTGTTTTTT. The entire variable domain, with the rest obtained from reference TRBV5-6 and TRBJ2-2, is as follows: DAGVTQSPTHLIKTRGQQVTLRCSPKSGHDTVSWYQQALGQGPQFIFQYYEEEERQRGNFPDRFSGHQFPNYSSELNVNALLLGDSALYLCASSWTGNTGELFFGEGSRLTVL.

This clone appeared a few times. The chain is built from TRBV4-2 and TRBJ2-2, with 8 bases fitting TRBD2. CDR1 and CDR2 (germline): LGHNA, YNFKEQ. The CDR3 covers 15 residues. The V gene end was trimmed by 6 bases and the J gene end by 3 bases; junction bases not matched to a gene: 6. The CDR3: CASRRAGADTGELFF. The CDR3 DNA reads TGTGCCAGCAGACGAGCGGGAGCGGACACCGGGGAGCTGTTTTTT.

The chain is built from TRBV7-2 and TRBJ2-7, with TRBD2 matching over 7 bases. The germline CDR1 and CDR2 sequences are SGHTA and FQGNSA. Unmatched junction bases numbered 7, after V lost 5 bases and J lost 0 bases. This CDR3 is built from 15 residues. CDR3 sequence reads: CASSLPAGSSYEQYF. CDR3 DNA sequence: TGTGCCAGCAGCCTACCAGCGGGAAGCTCCTACGAGCAGTACTTC.

The chain recombines TRBV5-6 with TRBJ2-3; 15 bases line up with TRBD2. There are 19 residues in the CDR3. V shed 4 bases, J shed 4 bases, and the junction held 13 bases outside the gene matches. Germline CDR1 reads SGHDT; CDR2 reads YYEEEE. The CDR3 nucleotides are TGTGCCAGCAGCCCGACCGGGACTAGCGGGAGGTTGGGAGCAGATACGCAGTATTTT. Encoded protein: CASSPTGTSGRLGADTQYF. The full variable domain, in which reference TRBV5-6 and TRBJ2-3 provide the parts outside the CDR3, is DAGVTQSPTHLIKTRGQQVTLRCSPKSGHDTVSWYQQALGQGPQFIFQYYEEEERQRGNFPDRFSGHQFPNYSSELNVNALLLGDSALYLCASSPTGTSGRLGADTQYFGPGTRLTVL.

This clone was seen once. The rearrangement joins TRBV11-3 to TRBJ2-6; TRBD2 is a possible D gene (5 bases). Trimming cost V 5 bases and J 0 bases, with 17 bases left between them. CDR1 and CDR2 (germline): SGHNT, YENEEA. The length of the CDR3 is 18 residues. DNA for the CDR3: TGTGCCAGCAGCCCCAGAGCGGTGGGGTTCTCTGGGGCCAACGTCCTGACTTTC. It translates to CASSPRAVGFSGANVLTF.

The chain couples TRBV6-1 to TRBJ1-5; D is perhaps TRBD1 (6 bases). Trimming took 1 base from V and 0 from J, leaving 19 bases between them. The CDR3 is made up of 19 amino acids. The V gene's germline CDR1 is MNHNS and CDR2 SASEGT. CDR3 region: CASSEGGGRSSFSNQPQHF. The CDR3 DNA follows: TGTGCCAGCAGTGAAGGTGGGGGCAGGTCCTCCTTTAGCAATCAGCCCCAGCATTTT.

The J gene is TRBJ2-7, the V gene TRBV6-5; D gene ambiguous. Germline lookup yields CDR1 MNHEY and CDR2 SVGAGI. V lost 8 bases and J lost 0, with 14 bases in between. The CDR3 length is 14 residues. CDR3 residues: CASYSLAASYEQYF. The CDR3 DNA is TGTGCCAGCTATTCCCTGGCCGCCTCCTACGAGCAGTACTTC.

This chain links TRBV19 with TRBJ1-4; 8 bases are shared with TRBD1. Germline V gene lookup returns CDR1 LNHDA and CDR2 SQIVND (reference sequence). V dropped 9 bases and J dropped 2; count of bases not matched to a gene: 11. The CDR3 contains 16 residues. The CDR3 bases are TGTGCCAGCGGCCCCCTGGACAGGGTGACTAATGAAAAACTGTTTTTT. Residues: CASGPLDRVTNEKLFF.

This rearrangement joins TRBV7-9 to TRBJ2-1, with 12 bases that match TRBD2. J lost 9 bases, V lost 5 bases, and 8 bases had no gene match. The CDR3 is made up of 15 amino acids. The germline V gene has CDR1 SEHNR and CDR2 FQNEAQ (reference sequence). The CDR3 DNA reads as TGTGCCAGCAGCCCTAGCGGGAGGGCCGGTAGTGAGCAGTTCTTC. Its protein product is CASSPSGRAGSEQFF. The variable domain in full, with the rest retrieved from reference TRBV7-9 and TRBJ2-1, is DTGVSQNPRHKITKRGQNVTFRCDPISEHNRLYWYRQTLGQGPEFLTYFQNEAQLEKSRLLSDRFSAERPKGSFSTLEIQRTEQGDSAMYLCASSPSGRAGSEQFFGPGTRLTVL.

The V call is TRBV29-1, the J call TRBJ1-4; 8 nucleotides match TRBD1. The V segment lost 6 bases and the J segment 3 bases; nucleotides outside the gene matches: 6. The germline V gene encodes CDR1 SQVTM and CDR2 ANQGSEA. The CDR3 has 14 residues. CDR3 in DNA: TGCAGCGTATACCAGGGGGCGGCTAATGAAAAACTGTTTTTT. It encodes CSVYQGAANEKLFF.

This clone was detected only a few times. CDR3 in DNA: TGTGCCATCAGTGACCCCCTTCTAGCGGGATCGGGCACCGGGGAGCTGTTTTTT. Translated, it gives CAISDPLLAGSGTGELFF. J is TRBJ2-2 and V is TRBV10-3; TRBD2 matches at 9 bases. The J segment lost 4 bases and the V segment lost 3 bases, leaving 12 bases of the junction unmatched. This CDR3 has 18 amino acids. CDR1 is ENHRY and CDR2 is SYGVKD in the germline V gene.

The chain employs TRBV14 and TRBJ1-2; a possible D gene is TRBD1 (5 bases). The CDR3 spans 15 residues. Germline V lookup: CDR1 SGHDN, CDR2 FVKESK. The germline V and J ends were trimmed by 0 bases and 8 bases, with 16 bases remaining between them. The CDR3 here is CASSQDLGRAFGYTF. CDR3 DNA: TGTGCCAGCAGCCAAGATCTTGGCAGGGCCTTCGGCTACACCTTC.

The rearrangement joins TRBV5-1 to TRBJ1-4; 8 bases are shared with TRBD1. The CDR3 runs to 14 residues. V shed 7 bases and J 8 bases; nucleotides not matched to a gene: 10. Germline V gives CDR1 SGHRS, CDR2 YFSETQ. For the CDR3, the DNA is TGCGCCAGCGGATTCTCAGGGGGCTTCGAAAAACTGTTTTTT. Translation: CASGFSGGFEKLFF.

V and J are TRBV7-2 and TRBJ2-7; TRBD2 aligns across 7 bases. This CDR3 has 14 residues. J gave up 2 bases and V 4 bases, and 5 bases lay outside the gene matches. Germline V lookup: CDR1 SGHTA, CDR2 FQGNSA. CDR3: CASSSSGVPYEQYF. The CDR3, as DNA: TGTGCCAGCAGCTCCAGCGGGGTGCCCTACGAGCAGTACTTC.

A few counts support this clone. The V and J genes are TRBV5-5 and TRBJ1-4; 7 nucleotides agree with TRBD1. Germline V gene sequence: CDR1 SGHKS, CDR2 YYEKEE (reference sequence). There are 14 residues in the CDR3. V dropped 7 bases and J dropped 4; count of bases not matched to a gene: 7. The CDR3 DNA is TGTGCCAGCGGACCCAGGGGGAATAATGAAAAACTGTTTTTT. Protein product: CASGPRGNNEKLFF.

The V call is TRBV18, the J call TRBJ2-7; the match to TRBD1 covers 8 bases. CDR1 and CDR2 from the germline V gene are KGHSH and LQKENI. This CDR3 is 16 amino acids long. The J segment lost 3 bases and the V segment lost 2 bases, leaving 9 bases of the junction unmatched. CDR3 region: CASSPDRDRGRYEQYF. The CDR3 coding sequence is TGTGCCAGCTCACCAGACCGAGACAGGGGTCGCTACGAGCAGTACTTC.

The rearrangement uses TRBV14 and TRBJ2-7; 9 nucleotides line up with TRBD1. Germline V gives CDR1 SGHDN, CDR2 FVKESK. The V gene end was trimmed by 3 bases and the J gene end by 4 bases; junction bases not matched to a gene: 7. The CDR3 totals 15 residues. CDR3 loop: CASSHTDRGAYEQYF. Here the CDR3 DNA reads TGTGCCAGCAGCCATACCGACAGGGGGGCGTACGAGCAGTACTTC.

This sequence joins TRBV11-2 and TRBJ2-1; 9 nucleotides match TRBD2. The CDR3 sequence is 18 residues long. CDR1 is SGHAT, CDR2 FQNNGV, per germline. V lost 5 bases to trimming and J lost 1 base; unmatched junction nucleotides: 12. The CDR3: CASSTRGAAGGSYNEQFF. CDR3 sequence (DNA): TGTGCCAGCAGCACGCGGGGAGCGGCGGGAGGGTCCTACAATGAGCAGTTCTTC.

The chain employs TRBV30 and TRBJ1-1, with TRBD1 as a possible D gene (6 bases). The CDR3 is 14 residues long. With 3 bases removed from V and 8 bases from J, the gap between germline ends came to 19 bases. The germline CDR1 and CDR2 sequences are GTSNPN and SVGIG (reference sequence). The CDR3 reads CAWSVTPDSSEAFF. The CDR3 DNA is TGTGCCTGGAGCGTCACCCCGGACAGCAGCGAAGCTTTCTTT.

The V call is TRBV6-5, the J call TRBJ2-1; TRBD2 aligns across 12 bases. The CDR3 loop spans 15 amino acids. Germline-derived CDR1 and CDR2 are MNHEY and SVGAGI. Trimming took 5 bases from V and 9 from J; bases not matched to a gene: 8. The CDR3 DNA sequence: TGTGCCAGCAGTCCATCTAGCGGGAGGGCCACTGAGCAGTTCTTC. Its protein product is CASSPSSGRATEQFF.

The V and J genes are TRBV19 and TRBJ2-3; 8 nucleotides align to TRBD2. Unmatched junction bases numbered 7, after V lost 4 bases and J lost 4 bases. CDR1 is LNHDA and CDR2 is SQIVND in the germline V gene (reference sequence). The CDR3 covers 15 residues. The CDR3 is CASSSGRRAADTQYF. The CDR3 DNA reads as TGTGCCAGTAGTAGCGGGAGGAGGGCGGCAGATACGCAGTATTTT.

The J gene is TRBJ1-3, the V gene TRBV28, with D tentatively TRBD1 (5 bases). Trimming removed 3 bases at V and 3 bases at J, with 15 bases between. Germline V CDR1 and CDR2: MDHEN, SYDVKM. The length of the CDR3 is 16 residues. The CDR3 is CASSFVGALGGNTIYF. CDR3 in DNA: TGTGCCAGCAGTTTCGTTGGGGCCTTAGGTGGAAACACCATATATTTT.